The present TCR beta chain was sequenced within a study of CD8 T cells in Susac syndrome (dated by TCRdb to the late 2010s). With regard to the full study: Repertoire sequencing was used to test whether CD8+ T cell activation and differentiation in Susac syndrome was antigen driven. The clonality of the CD8+ T cell repertoire was compared across about 12 healthy donors, roughly 14 Susac syndrome patients and under 18 multiple sclerosis patients. Paper-wide results and their limitations: The number of individuals in the TCR sequencing and HLA analysis was recognized as being relatively small.

RNA was extracted using the RNeasy kit, and about 0.45 to 1 ug of the RNA was reverse transcribed with random hexamers. TCR beta CDR3 regions were amplified with the immunoSEQ multiplex PCR assay covering 54 Vbeta and 13 Jbeta segments. PCR amplification bias was corrected using a synthetic template baseline for primer optimization and computational correction. In the original analysis: Reads were assigned to V, D and J genes according to IMGT and analyzed in immunoSEQ Analyzer, with only productive sequences retained. Clonality was computed as one minus Shannon entropy normalized by log2 of the number of productive unique sequences. For each patient and control, public and private clones were evaluated within the 100 most prevalent clones. A clone was defined as Susac-specific if it was absent from the healthy and MS cohorts, from about 1,100 published viral clones and from other ImmuneACCESS disease sequences. TCRdb ran its own pipeline on the public reads, namely fastp trimming at Q25 and MiXCR clone calling, and kept in-frame beta chains. A single entry per CDR3 protein holds the most common genes and DNA from its merged rows. TCRdb's processing, not the authors', yielded these V and J calls. Here the sample has 210,000 or so distinct CDR3 sequences; 80% to 95% occur a single time. The ten largest account for approximately 0.13% of the sample.

Concerning this clonotype itself: Its antigen is currently not known. No per-base quality is available; no much larger clone lies one base away.

High-throughput TCR beta sequencing profiled peripheral blood CD8+ and CD4+ T cells from healthy donors, Susac syndrome patients and multiple sclerosis patients. The multiple sclerosis controls were treatment-naive patients whose relapsing-remitting disease, either stable or active, fulfilled the revised McDonald criteria. CD8+ TEMRA cells were enriched by FACS, while bulk CD8+ and CD4+ T cells were purified by magnetic negative isolation. Blood was drawn into EDTA tubes, processed within 24 hours, and PBMCs were isolated by density gradient centrifugation. PBMCs intended for TCR sequencing were cryopreserved in liquid nitrogen and were subsequently thawed in a 37 degrees C water bath. The sorted or isolated CD4+, CD8+ and CD8+ TEMRA cells had a purity of 90% or higher. The material sequenced was CD8+ T cells from PBMCs. The sequence came from a human donor with multiple sclerosis.

The bases read TGTGCCAGCAGCGAGTCTAGCGGGAGTCGCAATGAGCAGTTCTTC. This gives the protein CASSESSGSRNEQFF. The chain couples TRBV9 to TRBJ2-1; TRBD2 lines up with 10 middle nucleotides. From the cysteine through the phenylalanine, the CDR3 covers 15 amino acids. Just CDR3 DNA is preserved here, 45 bases in frame from base 1. The junction shows trimming of 3 bases on V and 6 bases on J, and the gene matches do not reach 6 bases of it. CDR1 and CDR2 (SGDLS, YYNGEE) derive from the germline V gene.